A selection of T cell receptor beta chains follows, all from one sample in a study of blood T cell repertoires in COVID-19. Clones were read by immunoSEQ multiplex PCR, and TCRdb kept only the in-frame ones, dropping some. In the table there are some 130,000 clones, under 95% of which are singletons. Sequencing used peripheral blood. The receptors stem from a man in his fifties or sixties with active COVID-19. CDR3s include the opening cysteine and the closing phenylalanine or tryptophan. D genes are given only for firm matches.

CDR3 protein: CASSRLTGDSMDSPLHF
J gene: TRBJ1-6
V gene: TRBV5-6
D gene: TRBD1

CDR3 protein: CASSAAESPNTEAFF
J gene: TRBJ1-1
V gene: TRBV2
D gene: .

CDR3 protein: CASSYLLAVTGELFF
J gene: TRBJ2-2
V gene: TRBV5-6
D gene: TRBD2

CDR3 protein: CAWSFEGQGVNEQFF
J gene: TRBJ2-1
V gene: TRBV30
D gene: TRBD1

CDR3 protein: CASSPRQQETQYF
J gene: TRBJ2-5
V gene: TRBV18
D gene: .

CDR3 protein: CASSSRDRGHPGSETQYF
J gene: TRBJ2-5
V gene: TRBV7-6
D gene: TRBD1

CDR3 protein: CASSPEWGTANTGELFF
J gene: TRBJ2-2
V gene: TRBV5-1
D gene: TRBD1

CDR3 protein: CASSVGLAGGLSFTDTQYF
J gene: TRBJ2-3
V gene: TRBV9
D gene: TRBD2

CDR3 protein: CASSDRSLKPQHF
J gene: TRBJ1-5
V gene: TRBV19
D gene: TRBD1

CDR3 protein: CASSFTGMSSYNSPLHF
J gene: TRBJ1-6
V gene: TRBV7-8
D gene: .

CDR3 protein: CASSRDIRGYTF
J gene: TRBJ1-2
V gene: TRBV12-3/TRBV12-4
D gene: .

CDR3 protein: CASSEGILARGEKLFF
J gene: TRBJ1-4
V gene: TRBV2
D gene: .

CDR3 protein: CASSPGTGNTEAFF
J gene: TRBJ1-1
V gene: TRBV2
D gene: TRBD1

CDR3 protein: CASSLGRTDYGYTF
J gene: TRBJ1-2
V gene: TRBV11-1
D gene: .

CDR3 protein: CASSGGTSDNEQFF
J gene: TRBJ2-1
V gene: TRBV5-1
D gene: TRBD2

CDR3 protein: CASSSGSPLDTQYF
J gene: TRBJ2-3
V gene: TRBV28
D gene: TRBD2